The rows below give T cell receptor beta chains drawn from one sample of a study of blood T cell repertoires in COVID-19. Sequencing used immunoSEQ multiplex PCR; TCRdb keeps in-frame clones, though not all of them. The sample records hundreds of thousands of clones, more than 85% being singletons. The specimen was PBMCs or T cells enriched from blood (not recorded which). All receptors come from a woman aged 45-60 years who had recovered from COVID-19. CDR3s include the opening cysteine and the closing phenylalanine or tryptophan. The D gene is left open where the match is weak. Clone size is given for some rows only: seen once, a few or many times, or a class if the clone is expanded.

V gene,D gene,J gene,clone size,CDR3 protein,CDR3 DNA
TRBV28,TRBD1,TRBJ2-1,-,CASSFGRGMRNEQFF,TGTGCCAGCAGTTTTGGCAGGGGGATGAGAAATGAGCAGTTCTTC
TRBV4-2,TRBD1,TRBJ1-1,-,CASSPLTGINTEAFF,TGTGCCAGCAGCCCTTTGACAGGGATCAACACTGAAGCTTTCTTT
TRBV10-3,TRBD2,TRBJ2-1,once,CAIGGLESSYNEQFF,TGTGCCATCGGAGGACTAGAAAGCTCCTACAATGAGCAGTTCTTC
TRBV18,-,TRBJ1-2,-,CASSPRRGGDNYGYTF,TGTGCCAGCTCACCGCGGAGAGGGGGGGACAACTATGGCTACACCTTC
TRBV5-1,TRBD1,TRBJ1-4,-,CASSLGDRVWENEKLFF,TGCGCCAGCAGCTTGGGTGACAGGGTTTGGGAGAATGAAAAACTGTTTTTT
TRBV28,-,TRBJ1-5,-,CASTGGIGNQPQHF,TGTGCCAGCACGGGGGGTATTGGCAATCAGCCCCAGCATTTT
TRBV5-1,-,TRBJ2-7,-,CASSFRTADEQYF,TGCGCCAGCAGCTTCCGAACGGCGGACGAGCAGTACTTC
TRBV2,-,TRBJ2-1,-,CASSSELSYNEQFF,TGTGCCAGCAGTTCTGAGCTCTCCTACAATGAGCAGTTCTTC
TRBV5-4,TRBD1,TRBJ1-2,-,CASSLEGGYYGYTF,TGTGCCAGCAGCTTGGAAGGGGGCTACTATGGCTACACCTTC
TRBV12-3/TRBV12-4,-,TRBJ1-2,-,CASSPEEYGYTF,TGTGCCAGCAGTCCCGAGGAGTATGGCTACACCTTC
TRBV9,-,TRBJ2-2,few,CASSSVGHLNTGELFF,TGTGCCAGCAGCTCAGTAGGACATCTGAACACCGGGGAGCTGTTTTTT
TRBV11-2,-,TRBJ1-2,-,CASSLVGAGGRGYTF,TGTGCCAGCAGCTTAGTAGGGGCGGGGGGACGAGGCTACACCTTC
TRBV19,TRBD1,TRBJ2-1,once,CASRQGQGAYNEQFF,TGTGCCAGTAGACAAGGACAGGGGGCATACAATGAGCAGTTCTTC
TRBV29-1,-,TRBJ1-2,-,CSVATSGSVYGYTF,TGCAGCGTTGCAACTAGCGGGTCAGTCTATGGCTACACCTTC
TRBV7-3,-,TRBJ1-1,once,CASSSARDTEAFF,TGTGCCAGCAGCTCGGCGCGGGACACTGAAGCTTTCTTT
TRBV27,-,TRBJ2-4,-,CASSLSSQGAKNIQYF,TGTGCCAGCAGTTTATCGTCTCAGGGGGCCAAAAACATTCAGTACTTC
TRBV18,-,TRBJ2-7,-,CASSPGLRDEQYF,TGTGCCAGCTCGCCGGGACTCCGTGACGAGCAGTACTTC
TRBV12-3/TRBV12-4,-,TRBJ2-5,-,CASRVDYQETQYF,TGTGCCAGCAGGGTGGACTACCAAGAGACCCAGTACTTC
TRBV4-3,-,TRBJ1-4,once,CASSQYNMGAGNEKLFF,TGCGCCAGCAGCCAGTACAACATGGGGGCCGGTAATGAAAAACTGTTTTTT
TRBV6-5,TRBD1,TRBJ1-4,-,CASSPDREVGKLFF,TGTGCCAGCAGTCCGGACAGGGAGGTTGGAAAACTGTTTTTT
TRBV10-3,TRBD2,TRBJ2-3,-,CAINRQAGGSTDTQYF,TGTGCCATCAATCGGCAGGCGGGAGGGAGCACAGATACGCAGTATTTT
TRBV30,-,TRBJ1-2,-,CAWSFTGTNYGYTF,TGTGCCTGGAGCTTTACCGGGACTAACTATGGCTACACCTTC
TRBV5-5,-,TRBJ1-5,-,CASSLGVESNQPQHF,TGTGCCAGCAGCTTGGGAGTAGAGTCCAATCAGCCCCAGCATTTT
TRBV5-6,-,TRBJ1-2,few,CASSRTFRVSKGYTF,TGTGCCAGCAGCCGCACGTTCAGGGTTTCTAAAGGCTACACCTTC
TRBV7-2,-,TRBJ2-1,once,CASSFGLGGNEQFF,TGTGCCAGCAGCTTTGGGCTCGGTGGCAATGAGCAGTTCTTC
TRBV10-3,TRBD2,TRBJ2-7,-,CAISEYASGKKYF,TGTGCCATCAGTGAGTATGCTAGCGGGAAGAAGTACTTC
TRBV28,TRBD2,TRBJ2-3,-,CASSLGGGTDTQYF,TGTGCCAGCAGTTTGGGCGGGGGGACAGATACGCAGTATTTT
TRBV28,-,TRBJ2-1,-,CASTRLGPSYNEQFF,TGTGCCAGCACCCGACTAGGACCTTCCTACAATGAGCAGTTCTTC
TRBV28,-,TRBJ2-6,-,CASRADSGANVLTF,TGTGCCAGCAGAGCGGACTCTGGGGCCAACGTCCTGACTTTC
TRBV11-2,-,TRBJ1-2,-,CASSLDLSGGEGYTF,TGTGCCAGCAGCTTAGATCTCTCGGGGGGTGAGGGCTACACCTTC
TRBV6-5,TRBD2,TRBJ2-3,once,CASKAGMGGDTQYF,TGTGCCAGTAAAGCGGGAATGGGGGGAGATACGCAGTATTTT
TRBV19,-,TRBJ2-2,-,CASHRVDTGELFF,TGTGCCAGCCACAGGGTAGACACCGGGGAGCTGTTTTTT
TRBV7-2,-,TRBJ2-3,-,CASSFPGLVTDTQYF,TGTGCCAGCAGCTTTCCGGGACTCGTCACAGATACGCAGTATTTT
TRBV18,-,TRBJ2-7,-,CASSPIAGHSYEQYF,TGTGCCAGCTCACCAATTGCAGGGCACTCCTACGAGCAGTACTTC
TRBV5-4,TRBD1,TRBJ1-1,-,CASSPGQGEYTEAFF,TGTGCCAGCAGCCCCGGACAGGGGGAGTACACTGAAGCTTTCTTT
TRBV2,TRBD2,TRBJ2-3,-,CANRRGVSTDTQYF,TGTGCCAACCGGCGGGGGGTGAGCACAGATACGCAGTATTTT
TRBV5-1,-,TRBJ1-3,-,CASSLAGTGNTIYF,TGCGCCAGCAGCTTGGCAGGGACTGGAAACACCATATATTTT
TRBV29-1,-,TRBJ2-5,-,CSGGRTLGETQYF,TGCAGCGGCGGAAGGACTCTTGGAGAGACCCAGTACTTC
TRBV5-1,TRBD1,TRBJ2-7,few,CASSLAGGSRVSSYEQYF,TGCGCCAGCAGCTTGGCAGGGGGAAGCCGAGTTAGCTCCTACGAGCAGTACTTC
TRBV10-3,TRBD2,TRBJ2-7,-,CAISEYASGNAYEQYF,TGTGCCATCAGTGAGTATGCTAGCGGAAATGCCTACGAGCAGTACTTC
TRBV15,-,TRBJ2-7,-,CATSSNRESSYEQYF,TGTGCCACCAGCAGTAACAGGGAGAGCTCCTACGAGCAGTACTTC
TRBV18,-,TRBJ1-2,-,CASSLTSRTVDGYTF,TGTGCCAGCTCACTAACTTCCCGGACAGTTGATGGCTACACCTTC
TRBV25-1,-,TRBJ2-5,-,CASGLTTTYQETQYF,TGTGCCAGCGGTCTTACTACTACCTACCAAGAGACCCAGTACTTC
TRBV28,-,TRBJ1-2,-,CASSPSGTSYGYTF,TGTGCCAGCAGCCCCTCCGGGACATCCTATGGCTACACCTTC
TRBV11-3,-,TRBJ2-1,-,CASSFGDEQFF,TGTGCCAGCAGCTTCGGGGATGAGCAGTTCTTC
TRBV27,-,TRBJ2-7,-,CASRGDGYEQYF,TGTGCCAGCAGAGGGGATGGGTACGAGCAGTACTTC
TRBV6-1,-,TRBJ1-2,few,CASSEKFEGAGGYTF,TGTGCCAGCAGTGAAAAGTTCGAGGGCGCGGGAGGCTACACCTTC
TRBV3-1/TRBV3-2,-,TRBJ2-7,-,CASSQKGGEQYF,TGTGCCAGCAGCCAAAAAGGGGGCGAGCAGTACTTC